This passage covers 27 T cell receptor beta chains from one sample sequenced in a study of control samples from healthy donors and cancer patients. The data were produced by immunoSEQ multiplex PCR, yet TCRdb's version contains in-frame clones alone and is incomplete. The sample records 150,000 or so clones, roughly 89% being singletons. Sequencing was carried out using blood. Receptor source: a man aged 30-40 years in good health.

In DNA, the CDR3 is TGTGCCAGCTCACCAAGAACCGGGACAGGGTTTGTCGTCAATGAGCAGTTCTTC. It is translated as CASSPRTGTGFVVNEQFF. The chain joins TRBV18 to TRBJ2-1, with TRBD1 matching over 9 bases. CDR3 size: 18 residues. The J segment lost 6 bases and the V segment lost 2 bases, leaving 14 bases of the junction unmatched. Looked up from germline, CDR1 is KGHSH and CDR2 is LQKENI. The variable domain in full, with the rest retrieved from reference TRBV18 and TRBJ2-1, is NAGVMQNPRHLVRRRGQEARLRCSPMKGHSHVYWYRQLPEEGLKFMVYLQKENIIDESGMPKERFSAEFPKEGPSILRIQQVVRGDSAAYFCASSPRTGTGFVVNEQFFGPGTRLTVL.

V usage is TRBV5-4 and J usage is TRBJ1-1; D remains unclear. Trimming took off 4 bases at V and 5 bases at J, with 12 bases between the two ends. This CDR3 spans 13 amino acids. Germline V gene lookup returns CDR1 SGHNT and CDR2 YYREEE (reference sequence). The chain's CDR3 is CASSRPPGTEAFF. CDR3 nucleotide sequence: TGTGCCAGCAGCCGACCCCCGGGAACTGAAGCTTTCTTT.

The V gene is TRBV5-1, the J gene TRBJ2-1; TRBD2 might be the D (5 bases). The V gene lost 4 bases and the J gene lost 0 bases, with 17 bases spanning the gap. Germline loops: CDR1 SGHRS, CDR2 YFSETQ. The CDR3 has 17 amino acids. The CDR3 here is CASSPESGLSSYNEQFF. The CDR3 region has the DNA TGCGCCAGCAGCCCTGAGTCGGGGTTAAGCTCCTACAATGAGCAGTTCTTC.

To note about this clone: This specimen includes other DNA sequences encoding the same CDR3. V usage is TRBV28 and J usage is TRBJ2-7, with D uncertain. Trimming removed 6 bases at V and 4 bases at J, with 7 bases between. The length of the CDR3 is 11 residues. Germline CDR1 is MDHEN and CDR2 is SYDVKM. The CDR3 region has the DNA TGTGCCAGCAGCCTAGGATACGAGCAGTACTTC. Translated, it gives CASSLGYEQYF. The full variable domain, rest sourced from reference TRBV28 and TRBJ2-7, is DVKVTQSSRYLVKRTGEKVFLECVQDMDHENMFWYRQDPGLGLRLIYFSYDVKMKEKGDIPEGYSVSREKKERFSLILESASTNQTSMYLCASSLGYEQYFGPGTRLTVT.

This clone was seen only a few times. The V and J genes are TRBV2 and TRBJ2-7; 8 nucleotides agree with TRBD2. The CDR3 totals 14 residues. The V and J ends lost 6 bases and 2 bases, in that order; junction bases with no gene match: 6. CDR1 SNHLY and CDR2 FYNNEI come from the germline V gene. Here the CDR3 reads CASRGGGPPYEQYF. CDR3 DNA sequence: TGTGCCAGCAGGGGCGGGGGGCCACCCTACGAGCAGTACTTC.

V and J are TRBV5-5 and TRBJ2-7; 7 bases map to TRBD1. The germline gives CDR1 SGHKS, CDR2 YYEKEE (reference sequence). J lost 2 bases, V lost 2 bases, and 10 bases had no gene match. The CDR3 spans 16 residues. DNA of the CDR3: TGTGCCAGCAGCTTCCCCTCGACAGGGAGTCCCTACGAGCAGTACTTC. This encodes CASSFPSTGSPYEQYF.

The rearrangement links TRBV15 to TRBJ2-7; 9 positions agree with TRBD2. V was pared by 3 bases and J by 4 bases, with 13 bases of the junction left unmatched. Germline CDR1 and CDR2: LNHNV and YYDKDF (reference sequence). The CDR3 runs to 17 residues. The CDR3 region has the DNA TGTGCCACCAGCAGCGTTCGAATAGCGGGAGAACCGTACGAGCAGTACTTC. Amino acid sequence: CATSSVRIAGEPYEQYF.

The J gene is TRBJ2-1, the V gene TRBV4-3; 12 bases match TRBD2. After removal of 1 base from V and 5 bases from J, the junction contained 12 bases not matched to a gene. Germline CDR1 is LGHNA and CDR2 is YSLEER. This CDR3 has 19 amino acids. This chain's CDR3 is CASSQVLVRTSGTNNEQFF. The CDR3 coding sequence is TGCGCCAGCAGCCAAGTCTTAGTGAGGACTAGCGGGACTAACAATGAGCAGTTCTTC.

Here the CDR3 DNA reads TGCAGCGTTGTGGGGGGGCTGGGATTGAACACTGAAGCTTTCTTT. Its translation: CSVVGGLGLNTEAFF. The genes are TRBV29-1 and TRBJ1-1; D perhaps matches TRBD1 (6 bases). The germline CDR1 and CDR2 sequences are SQVTM and ANQGSEA. Trimming cost V 4 bases and J 0 bases, with 15 bases left between them. The CDR3 loop spans 15 amino acids.

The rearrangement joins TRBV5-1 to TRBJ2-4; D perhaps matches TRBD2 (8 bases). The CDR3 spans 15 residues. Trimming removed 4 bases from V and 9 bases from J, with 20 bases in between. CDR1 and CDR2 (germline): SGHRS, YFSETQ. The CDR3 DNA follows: TGCGCCAGCAGCACTCAGGGGGACGGGGGGGGCATTCAGTACTTC. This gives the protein CASSTQGDGGGIQYF.

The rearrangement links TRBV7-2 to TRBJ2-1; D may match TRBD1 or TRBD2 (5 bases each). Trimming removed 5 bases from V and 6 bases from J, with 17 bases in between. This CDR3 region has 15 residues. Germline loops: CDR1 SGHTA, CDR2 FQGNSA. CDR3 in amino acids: CASSLNGAEGNEQFF. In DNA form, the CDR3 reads TGTGCCAGCAGCCTAAACGGGGCAGAAGGCAATGAGCAGTTCTTC. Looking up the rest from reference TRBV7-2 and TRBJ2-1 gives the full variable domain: GAGVSQSPSNKVTEKGKDVELRCDPISGHTALYWYRQSLGQGLEFLIYFQGNSAPDKSGLPSDRFSAERTGGSVSTLTIQRTQQEDSAVYLCASSLNGAEGNEQFFGPGTRLTVL.

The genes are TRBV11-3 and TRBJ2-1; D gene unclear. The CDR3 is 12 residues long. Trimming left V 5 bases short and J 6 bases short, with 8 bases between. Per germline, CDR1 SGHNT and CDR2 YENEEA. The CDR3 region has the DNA TGTGCCAGCAGCCCCGGTCGCAATGAGCAGTTCTTC. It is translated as CASSPGRNEQFF.

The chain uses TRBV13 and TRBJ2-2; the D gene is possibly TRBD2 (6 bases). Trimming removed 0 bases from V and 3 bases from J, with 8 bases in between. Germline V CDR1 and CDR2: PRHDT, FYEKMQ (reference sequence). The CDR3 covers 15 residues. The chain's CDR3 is CASSLGGRHTGELFF. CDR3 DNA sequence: TGTGCCAGCAGCTTAGGAGGGAGGCACACCGGGGAGCTGTTTTTT.

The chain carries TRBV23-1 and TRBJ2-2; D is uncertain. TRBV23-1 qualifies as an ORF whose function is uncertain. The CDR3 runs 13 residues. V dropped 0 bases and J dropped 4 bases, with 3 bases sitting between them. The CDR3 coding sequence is TGCGCCAGCAGTCAATCCCCCACCGGGGAGCTGTTTTTT. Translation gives CASSQSPTGELFF.

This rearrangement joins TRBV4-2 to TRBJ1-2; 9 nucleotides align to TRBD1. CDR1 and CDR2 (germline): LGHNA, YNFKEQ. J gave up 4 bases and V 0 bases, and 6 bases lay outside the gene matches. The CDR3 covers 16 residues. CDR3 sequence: CASSQDGGTGLYGYTF. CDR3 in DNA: TGTGCCAGCAGCCAAGATGGGGGGACAGGGCTCTATGGCTACACCTTC.

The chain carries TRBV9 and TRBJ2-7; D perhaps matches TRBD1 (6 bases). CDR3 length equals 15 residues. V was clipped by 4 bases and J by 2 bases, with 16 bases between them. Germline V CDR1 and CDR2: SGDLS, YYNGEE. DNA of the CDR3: TGTGCCAGCAGCAAAAATTCAGGGGATCCCTACGAGCAGTACTTC. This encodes CASSKNSGDPYEQYF.

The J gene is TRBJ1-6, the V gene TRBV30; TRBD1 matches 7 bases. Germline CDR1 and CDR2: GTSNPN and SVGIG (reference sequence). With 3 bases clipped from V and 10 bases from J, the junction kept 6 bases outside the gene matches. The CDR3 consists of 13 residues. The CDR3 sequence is CAWRRQGNSPLHF. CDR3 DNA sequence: TGTGCCTGGAGAAGACAGGGAAACTCACCCCTCCACTTT.

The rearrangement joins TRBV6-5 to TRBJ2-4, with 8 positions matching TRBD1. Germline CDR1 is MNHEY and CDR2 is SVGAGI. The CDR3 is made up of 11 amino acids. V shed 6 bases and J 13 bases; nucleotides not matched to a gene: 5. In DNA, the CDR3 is TGTGCCAGCAGCGCGGACAGGGTACAGTACTTC. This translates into CASSADRVQYF.

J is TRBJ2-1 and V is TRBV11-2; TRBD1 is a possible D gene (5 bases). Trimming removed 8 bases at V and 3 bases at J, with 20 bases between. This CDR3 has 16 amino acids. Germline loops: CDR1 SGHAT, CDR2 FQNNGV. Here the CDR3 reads CASDSGIKQGYNEQFF. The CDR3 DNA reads TGTGCCAGCGATTCAGGGATTAAGCAGGGCTACAATGAGCAGTTCTTC.

The CDR3, as DNA: TGCAGCGTTGTTAAGGCCTACGAGCAGTACTTC. This gives the protein CSVVKAYEQYF. The chain joins TRBV29-1 to TRBJ2-7; D is unclear. With 4 bases removed from V and 2 bases from J, the gap between germline ends came to 6 bases. The length of the CDR3 is 11 residues. Germline CDR1 and CDR2: SQVTM and ANQGSEA.

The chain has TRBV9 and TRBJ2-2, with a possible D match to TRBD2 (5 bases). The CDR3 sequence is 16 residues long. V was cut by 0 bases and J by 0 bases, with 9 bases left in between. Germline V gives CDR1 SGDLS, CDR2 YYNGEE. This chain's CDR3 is CASSVDLAPNTGELFF. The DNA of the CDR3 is TGTGCCAGCAGCGTAGACCTAGCCCCGAACACCGGGGAGCTGTTTTTT.

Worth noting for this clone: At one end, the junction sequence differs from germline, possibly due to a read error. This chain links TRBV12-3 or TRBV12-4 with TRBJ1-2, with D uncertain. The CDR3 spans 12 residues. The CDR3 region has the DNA TGTGCCAGCAGTTTAAGGAAGGTGGCTTACGCCTTC. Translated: CASSLRKVAYAF.

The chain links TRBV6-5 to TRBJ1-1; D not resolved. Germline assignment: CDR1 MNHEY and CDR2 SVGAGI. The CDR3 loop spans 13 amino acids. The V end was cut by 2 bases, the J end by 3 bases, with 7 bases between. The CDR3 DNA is TGTGCCAGCAGTTACGCAGGATACACTGAAGCTTTCTTT. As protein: CASSYAGYTEAFF.

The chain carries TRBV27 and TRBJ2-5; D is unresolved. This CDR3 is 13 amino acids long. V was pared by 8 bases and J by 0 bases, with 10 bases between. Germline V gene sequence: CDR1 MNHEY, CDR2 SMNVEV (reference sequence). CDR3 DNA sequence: TGTGCCAGCTCTAGAGTGTACCAAGAGACCCAGTACTTC. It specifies CASSRVYQETQYF.

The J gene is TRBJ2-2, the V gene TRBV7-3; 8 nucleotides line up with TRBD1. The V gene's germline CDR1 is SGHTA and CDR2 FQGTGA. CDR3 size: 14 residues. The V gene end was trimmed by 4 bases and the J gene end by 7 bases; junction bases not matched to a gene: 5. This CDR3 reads CASSSRGQGGELFF. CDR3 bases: TGTGCCAGCAGCTCCAGGGGGCAGGGCGGGGAGCTGTTTTTT.

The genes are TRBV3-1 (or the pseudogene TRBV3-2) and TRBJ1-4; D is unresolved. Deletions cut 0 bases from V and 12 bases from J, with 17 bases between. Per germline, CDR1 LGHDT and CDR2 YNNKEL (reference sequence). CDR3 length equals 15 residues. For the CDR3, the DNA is TGTGCCAGCAGCCAAGAGAGGGCGGGAGGAGGTGAACTGTTTTTT. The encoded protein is CASSQERAGGGELFF.

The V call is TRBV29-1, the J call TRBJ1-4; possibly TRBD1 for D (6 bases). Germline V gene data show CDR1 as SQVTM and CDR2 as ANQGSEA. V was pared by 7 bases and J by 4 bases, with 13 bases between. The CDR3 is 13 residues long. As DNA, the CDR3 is TGCAGCGCTGCCAGGGGAGGTAATGAAAAACTGTTTTTT. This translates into CSAARGGNEKLFF.